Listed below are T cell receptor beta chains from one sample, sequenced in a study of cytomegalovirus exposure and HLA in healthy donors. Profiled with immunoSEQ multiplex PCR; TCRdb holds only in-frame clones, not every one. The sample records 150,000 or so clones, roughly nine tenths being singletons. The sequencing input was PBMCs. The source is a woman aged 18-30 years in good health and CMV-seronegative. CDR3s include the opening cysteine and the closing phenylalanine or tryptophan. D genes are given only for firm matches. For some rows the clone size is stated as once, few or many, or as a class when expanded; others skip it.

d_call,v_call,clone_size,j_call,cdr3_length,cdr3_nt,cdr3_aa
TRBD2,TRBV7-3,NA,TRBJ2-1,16,TGTGCCAGCAGCTCCCCACCGGGGGGGTCCTACAATGAGCAGTTCTTC,CASSSPPGGSYNEQFF
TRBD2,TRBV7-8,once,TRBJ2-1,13,TGTGCCAGCAGCTTCGGGGGGGCCGGGTTTAAGTTCTTC,CASSFGGAGFKFF
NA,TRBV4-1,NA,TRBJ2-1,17,TGCGCCAGCAGCCAAGCTCCCCGACGGAGCTCCTACAATGAGCAGTTCTTC,CASSQAPRRSSYNEQFF
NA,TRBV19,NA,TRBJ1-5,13,TGTGCCAGTTCCGGGGGGGGCGGTCAGCCCCAGCATTTT,CASSGGGGQPQHF
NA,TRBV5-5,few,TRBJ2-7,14,TGTGCCAGCAGCTTGACGGGAAACTCCTACGAGCAGTACTTC,CASSLTGNSYEQYF
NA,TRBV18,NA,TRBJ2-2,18,TGTGCCAGCTCACCACCGTCACGAGGGCTATGGGGCACCGGGGAGCTGTTTTTT,CASSPPSRGLWGTGELFF
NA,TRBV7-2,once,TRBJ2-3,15,TGTGCCAGCAGCTTAGGGACACCGAGGACAGATACGCAGTATTTT,CASSLGTPRTDTQYF
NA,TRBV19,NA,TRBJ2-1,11,TGTGCCACGCTCTCGGGACTTCAGCAGTTCTTC,CATLSGLQQFF
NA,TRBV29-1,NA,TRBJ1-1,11,TGCAGCGCCCCGGGGAACACTGAAGCTTTCTTT,CSAPGNTEAFF
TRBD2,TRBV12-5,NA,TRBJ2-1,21,TGTGCTAGTGGTTTGGTATATTATGGACTAGCGGCCGAAAGCTCCTACAATGAGCAGTTCTTC,CASGLVYYGLAAESSYNEQFF
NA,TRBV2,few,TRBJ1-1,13,TGTGCCAGCAGTGTCCAGGGCCTCACTGAAGCTTTCTTT,CASSVQGLTEAFF
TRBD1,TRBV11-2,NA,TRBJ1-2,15,TGTGCCAGCAGCTTAGAACCCGGACAGGTCTATGGCTACACCTTC,CASSLEPGQVYGYTF
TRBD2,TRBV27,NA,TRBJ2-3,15,TGTGCCAGCAGTTTCGAAGCGGGGGACACAGATACGCAGTATTTT,CASSFEAGDTDTQYF
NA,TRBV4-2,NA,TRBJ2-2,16,TGTGCCAGCAGCCCCCGTACAGGAGAGAACACCGGGGAGCTGTTTTTT,CASSPRTGENTGELFF
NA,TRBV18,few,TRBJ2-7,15,TGTGCCAGCTCGGACCAGCGGCAGGGAGGCTACGAGCAGTACTTC,CASSDQRQGGYEQYF
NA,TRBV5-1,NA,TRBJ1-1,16,TGCGCCAGCAGCTTGGACGCCAGGGTAAGAAACACTGAAGCTTTCTTT,CASSLDARVRNTEAFF
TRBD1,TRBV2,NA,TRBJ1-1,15,TGTGCCAGCAGTTGGGGACAGACTATGAACACTGAAGCTTTCTTT,CASSWGQTMNTEAFF
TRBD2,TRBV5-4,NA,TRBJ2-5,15,TGTGCCAGCAGCTTGACTAGCGGGGGCCAAGAGACCCAGTACTTC,CASSLTSGGQETQYF
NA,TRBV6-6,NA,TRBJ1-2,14,TGTGCCAGCAGTCAGACAAACCGGGGAACGGGCTACACCTTC,CASSQTNRGTGYTF
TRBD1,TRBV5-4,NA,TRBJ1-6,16,TGTGCCAGCAGCTTAGAGTTGGGACAGTTAAATTCACCCCTCCACTTT,CASSLELGQLNSPLHF
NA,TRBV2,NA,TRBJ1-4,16,TGTGCCAGCAGTCCACAGGGACGATCAACTAATGAAAAACTGTTTTTT,CASSPQGRSTNEKLFF
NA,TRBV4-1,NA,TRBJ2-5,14,TGCGCCAGCAGCCAACCCTCCGAGGCGGAGACCCAGTACTTC,CASSQPSEAETQYF
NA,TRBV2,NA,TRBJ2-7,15,TGTGCCAGCTCCGACCCAGGAGACAGTCGCTACGAGCAGTACTTC,CASSDPGDSRYEQYF
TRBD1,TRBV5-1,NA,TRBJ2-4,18,TGCGCCAGCAGCTTGGTAACAGGGGGGAGGTCGGCCAAAAACATTCAGTACTTC,CASSLVTGGRSAKNIQYF
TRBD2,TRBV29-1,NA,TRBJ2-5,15,TGCAGCGTTTCCCTCAGCGGGGGGGCAGAAGAGACCCAGTACTTC,CSVSLSGGAEETQYF
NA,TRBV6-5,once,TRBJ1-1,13,TGTGCCAGCAGTTTAACAGTGAACACTGAAGCTTTCTTT,CASSLTVNTEAFF
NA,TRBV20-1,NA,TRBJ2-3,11,TGCAGTGGAGAGTTCACAGATACGCAGTATTTT,CSGEFTDTQYF
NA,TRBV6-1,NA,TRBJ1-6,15,TGTGCCAGCAGTGAATATTTATCCTCGGATTCACCCCTCCACTTT,CASSEYLSSDSPLHF
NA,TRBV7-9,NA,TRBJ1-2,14,TGTGCCAGCAGCTTATCGGGGTCTAACTATGGCTACACCTTC,CASSLSGSNYGYTF
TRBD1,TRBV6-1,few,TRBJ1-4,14,TGTGCCAGCAGTCGACAGGGGGCGGATGAAAAACTGTTTTTT,CASSRQGADEKLFF
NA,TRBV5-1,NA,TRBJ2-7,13,TGCGCCAGCAGCCTGACAGGAACCTACGAGCAGTACTTC,CASSLTGTYEQYF